This TCR beta chain was found in a study of T cell responses to AZD1222 COVID-19 vaccine. Data came from immunoSEQ multiplex PCR; TCRdb stores just in-frame clones and leaves some out. The table lists 100,000 to 150,000 clones, about 91% of them singletons, with 1.5% to 2% in the top ten. This CDR3 contains 15 residues. Germline assignment: CDR1 LNHDA and CDR2 SQIVND (reference sequence). Trimming removed 4 bases at V and 1 base at J, with 13 bases between. This sequence joins TRBV19 and TRBJ1-1; D is undetermined. This specimen consisted of peripheral blood, obtained 28 days after the second AZD1222 dose. The receptor's source is an adult who received the AZD1222 COVID-19 vaccine. CDR3 amino acids: CASSRRILENTEAFF. The CDR3 nucleotides are TGTGCCAGTAGTAGAAGGATCCTTGAGAACACTGAAGCTTTCTTT.